This T cell receptor beta chain is drawn from a study of Tregs in tolerant kidney transplant recipients. Study-wide results and limits: Changing PCR primers prevented nucleotide comparison between some patients' samples. Tolerant patients' donor-specific Tregs expanded beyond overall Tregs, suggesting antigen-driven growth.

The CDR3 is 16 residues long. V was shortened by 3 bases and J by 5 bases, with 21 bases between the two germline ends. CDR1 SGHDT and CDR2 YYEEEE come from the germline V gene. The data were produced by immunoSEQ multiplex PCR, yet TCRdb's version contains in-frame clones alone and is incomplete. The sample lists about 110,000 clones; around 91% were seen once. As regards this clone: Its cognate antigen is unknown.

The material sequenced was CD4+ T cells from blood, taken before the transplant. The rearrangement links TRBV5-6 to TRBJ2-7; D gene ambiguous. The TCR sequence derives from a human donor who received a combined kidney and bone marrow transplant. The CDR3 is CASSSRRLALRDEQYF. DNA of the CDR3: TGTGCCAGCAGCTCTCGCCGCCTGGCTCTCCGTGACGAGCAGTACTTC.